A selection of T cell receptor beta chains follows, all from one sample in a study of a mutant IDH1 vaccine in newly diagnosed glioma. Sequenced by immunoSEQ multiplex PCR; TCRdb stores in-frame clones only, minus some. The sample yields about 23,000 clones, approximately 90% seen once. This sample comprised PBMCs, obtained from a glioma patient treated with radiotherapy, temozolomide or both. The receptors come from a man aged 30-40 years with glioma. CDR3s leave out the opening cysteine and the closing phenylalanine or tryptophan. A D gene is named only where the DNA matches it firmly.

D gene: .
J gene: TRBJ2-1
V gene: TRBV4-1
CDR3 protein: ASSQETVWGEQF

D gene: .
J gene: TRBJ1-1
V gene: TRBV29-1
CDR3 protein: SVEVRDTRFGEAF

D gene: .
J gene: TRBJ2-7
V gene: TRBV2
CDR3 protein: ASSEFSGGYEQY

D gene: TRBD1
J gene: TRBJ2-2
V gene: TRBV5-6
CDR3 protein: ASSPGQYTGELF

D gene: .
J gene: TRBJ2-2
V gene: TRBV6-1
CDR3 protein: ASSGSDTGELF

D gene: .
J gene: TRBJ1-2
V gene: TRBV27
CDR3 protein: ASSSVVGDGYT

D gene: .
J gene: TRBJ1-3
V gene: TRBV11-3
CDR3 protein: ASSPGGDGNTIY

D gene: .
J gene: TRBJ2-3
V gene: TRBV5-6
CDR3 protein: ASSLRGLADSTDTQY

D gene: .
J gene: TRBJ2-3
V gene: TRBV4-1
CDR3 protein: ASSPGLSTDTQY

D gene: .
J gene: TRBJ2-3
V gene: TRBV5-1
CDR3 protein: ASSLAVGRRTDTQY

D gene: .
J gene: TRBJ1-1
V gene: TRBV9
CDR3 protein: ASSAGQYTEAF

D gene: .
J gene: TRBJ1-2
V gene: TRBV7-9
CDR3 protein: ASSLAGGADGYT

D gene: .
J gene: TRBJ2-7
V gene: TRBV29-1
CDR3 protein: SVEVMGLRDEQY

D gene: .
J gene: TRBJ2-5
V gene: TRBV5-4
CDR3 protein: ASSLGGGTQY

D gene: .
J gene: TRBJ2-3
V gene: TRBV5-1
CDR3 protein: ASSLGESTDTQY

D gene: TRBD1
J gene: TRBJ1-5
V gene: TRBV6-5
CDR3 protein: ASSSTDRAGQPQH

D gene: .
J gene: TRBJ1-1
V gene: TRBV5-1
CDR3 protein: ASSLDVTEAF

D gene: .
J gene: TRBJ2-3
V gene: TRBV10-2
CDR3 protein: ASSAHSSTDTQY

D gene: TRBD2
J gene: TRBJ2-1
V gene: TRBV5-5
CDR3 protein: ASSEGGRVPNEQF